The 3 T cell receptor beta chains listed next were all sequenced from one sample in a study of T cells in Graves' hyperthyroidism and ophthalmopathy. RNA transcripts provided the source from which TCR beta CDR3 regions were amplified. TCR CDR3 underwent first-round RT-PCR with the HTBI primer set. From the multiplex PCR reads, TCRdb called clonotypes with MiXCR, one entry per CDR3 protein. The sample carries about 760,000 distinct CDR3 sequences, around a third recorded once. Specimen: blood. Every receptor here comes from a middle-aged woman with Graves' hyperthyroidism.

The chain employs TRBV6-5 and TRBJ1-2; tentative D call: TRBD1 (6 bases). Germline V CDR1 and CDR2: MNHEY, SVGAGI. The CDR3 spans 15 residues. V dropped 2 bases and J dropped 0 bases, with 10 bases sitting between them. As DNA, the CDR3 is TGTGCCAGCAGTTACATGGACAGAGCTAACTATGGCTACACCTTC. This translates into CASSYMDRANYGYTF.

A few counts support this clonotype. The V gene is TRBV28, the J gene TRBJ1-1; D unclear. V was clipped by 4 bases and J by 7 bases, with 13 bases between them. CDR3 length: 13 amino acids. CDR1 is MDHEN and CDR2 is SYDVKM in the germline V gene. The CDR3 DNA sequence: TGTGCCAGCAGTTGGGGTCGAGGGATTGAAGCTTTCTTT. This gives the protein CASSWGRGIEAFF.

Here the CDR3 reads CAQGDYEQYF. CDR3 nucleotide sequence: TGTGCCCAGGGTGACTACGAGCAGTACTTC. V and J are TRBV25-1 and TRBJ2-7; D might be TRBD1 (5 bases). Per the germline V gene, CDR1 is MGHDK and CDR2 is SYGVNS. V dropped 11 bases and J dropped 3 bases, with 8 bases sitting between them. The CDR3 consists of 10 residues.